This is a list of T cell receptor beta chains from one sample in a study of identical twins. TCRdb passed the 5' RACE reads through MiXCR, listing each CDR3 protein once. Of hundreds of thousands of distinct CDR3 sequences detected, around 6% appear once; the ten largest clones hold 1.5% to 2%. Sequenced sample: naive T cells sorted from blood. All receptors come from a man younger than 30 in good health. Both conserved end residues are part of each CDR3. Each record gives: D gene, V gene, clone size, J gene, CDR3 protein, CDR3 DNA. A D gene is named only where the DNA matches it firmly. Expanded clones get a size class; other rows say once, few or many, or leave the size out.

TRBD1	TRBV4-3	NA	TRBJ2-7	CASSQEWDSKREQYF	TGCGCCAGCAGCCAAGAATGGGACAGCAAGAGGGAGCAGTACTTC
NA	TRBV3-1	NA	TRBJ2-3	CASSPHPLTKTDTQYF	TGTGCCAGCAGCCCCCACCCACTGACGAAGACAGATACGCAGTATTTT
TRBD2	TRBV7-9	NA	TRBJ2-3	CASSYTSGRGTDTQYF	TGTGCCAGCAGCTATACTAGCGGGCGAGGCACAGATACGCAGTATTTT
NA	TRBV4-2	many	TRBJ2-3	CASSQGLASGAVQYF	TGTGCCAGCAGCCAGGGCCTAGCGAGTGGGGCAGTTCAATATTTT
NA	TRBV27	many	TRBJ2-1	CASSLIAVAGNEQFF	TGTGCCAGCAGTCTTATAGCGGTAGCTGGGAATGAGCAGTTCTTC
NA	TRBV12-3/TRBV12-4	many	TRBJ1-1	CASSDSMITEAFF	TGTGCCAGCAGCGACAGTATGATCACTGAAGCTTTCTTT
NA	TRBV29-1	few	TRBJ2-7	CSVGSGSKNEQYF	TGCAGCGTGGGGAGTGGGAGTAAGAACGAGCAGTACTTC
TRBD1	TRBV5-1	many	TRBJ2-7	CASSSGRDRGYEQYF	TGCGCCAGCAGCTCAGGCCGGGACAGGGGCTACGAGCAGTACTTC
NA	TRBV7-2	many	TRBJ2-5	CASSPPQRETQYF	TGTGCCAGCAGCCCCCCCCAGCGGGAGACCCAGTACTTC
TRBD1	TRBV7-2	many	TRBJ1-1	CASRPGQLNTEAFF	TGTGCCAGCAGGCCGGGACAGTTGAACACTGAAGCTTTCTTT
TRBD1	TRBV20-1	many	TRBJ2-2	CSARTGGSTGELFF	TGCAGTGCAAGGACAGGGGGGTCCACCGGGGAGCTGTTTTTT
NA	TRBV5-6	few	TRBJ1-4	CASSLGAQGKGEKLFF	TGTGCCAGCAGCTTGGGGGCACAGGGCAAAGGGGAAAAACTGTTTTTT
NA	TRBV30	many	TRBJ2-3	CAWSRGGPDTQYF	TGTGCCTGGAGTCGTGGGGGCCCAGATACGCAGTATTTT
NA	TRBV5-1	few	TRBJ2-1	CASTHRDNEQFF	TGCGCCAGCACTCACAGAGACAATGAGCAGTTCTTC
NA	TRBV6-5	few	TRBJ2-7	CASSYSNLAESSYEQYF	TGTGCCAGCAGTTACTCGAACTTAGCTGAGAGCTCCTACGAGCAGTACTTC
TRBD2	TRBV29-1	few	TRBJ2-5	CSVGNSGRGETQYF	TGCAGCGTTGGTAATAGCGGGAGGGGAGAGACCCAGTACTTC
TRBD2	TRBV11-1	few	TRBJ2-1	CASSPMAAGWSSYNEQFF	TGTGCCAGCAGCCCAATGGCAGCGGGATGGAGCTCCTACAATGAGCAGTTCTTC
NA	TRBV28	many	TRBJ2-7	CASSLPRRYEQYF	TGTGCCAGCAGTTTACCGCGCCGATACGAGCAGTACTTC
NA	TRBV11-2	NA	TRBJ1-2	CASSFSDIPSNYGYTF	TGTGCCAGCAGCTTCTCTGACATACCGTCTAACTATGGCTACACCTTC
TRBD1	TRBV29-1	NA	TRBJ1-1	CSVQGARFTEAFF	TGCAGCGTTCAGGGGGCGCGTTTTACTGAAGCTTTCTTT
TRBD1	TRBV12-3/TRBV12-4	NA	TRBJ1-2	CASSLLLSRGRRGYTF	TGTGCCAGCAGTTTATTGTTGTCCAGGGGGAGAAGGGGCTACACCTTC
NA	TRBV6-5	NA	TRBJ2-3	CASSYGITGADTQYF	TGTGCCAGCAGTTATGGGATTACGGGAGCAGATACGCAGTATTTT
NA	TRBV11-2	few	TRBJ2-5	CASSPTTIKETQYF	TGTGCCAGCAGCCCGACGACTATTAAAGAGACCCAGTACTTC
TRBD2	TRBV2	few	TRBJ2-1	CASIISGSSNEQFF	TGTGCCAGCATAATTAGCGGGAGTTCCAATGAGCAGTTCTTC
NA	TRBV7-9	NA	TRBJ2-5	CASSLTEAHETQYF	TGTGCCAGCAGCTTAACTGAGGCTCATGAGACCCAGTACTTC
TRBD1	TRBV18	NA	TRBJ2-1	CASSRRQGMDEQFF	TGTGCCAGCTCACGACGACAGGGGATGGATGAGCAGTTCTTC
NA	TRBV7-2	few	TRBJ2-2	CASSSAPMGGELFF	TGTGCCAGCAGCTCGGCCCCTATGGGGGGGGAGCTGTTTTTT
NA	TRBV6-2/TRBV6-3	few	TRBJ2-6	CASKEHSGANVLTF	TGTGCCAGCAAGGAGCACTCTGGGGCCAACGTCCTGACTTTC
NA	TRBV5-1	many	TRBJ1-1	CASSVRTANTEAFF	TGCGCCAGCAGCGTCCGGACGGCGAACACTGAAGCTTTCTTT
TRBD1	TRBV12-3/TRBV12-4	many	TRBJ2-1	CASSLATTGGSYNEQFF	TGTGCCAGCAGTTTAGCTACGACAGGGGGCTCTTACAATGAGCAGTTCTTC
TRBD2	TRBV7-9	many	TRBJ2-3	CASRPLAGVGTDTQYF	TGTGCCAGCAGGCCTCTGGCGGGAGTAGGTACAGATACGCAGTATTTT
TRBD1	TRBV3-1	NA	TRBJ2-2	CASSPLPGQYTGELFF	TGTGCCAGCAGCCCCTTACCGGGACAGTACACCGGGGAGCTGTTTTTT
NA	TRBV5-1	many	TRBJ1-5	CASSLWGDQPQHF	TGCGCCAGCAGCTTGTGGGGAGACCAGCCCCAGCATTTT
TRBD2	TRBV20-1	many	TRBJ2-7	CSARDGRDYSEQYF	TGCAGTGCTAGAGATGGACGGGACTACAGCGAGCAGTACTTC
NA	TRBV12-3/TRBV12-4	many	TRBJ2-1	CASMPGFYNEQFF	TGTGCCAGCATGCCAGGGTTTTACAATGAGCAGTTCTTC
NA	TRBV20-1	few	TRBJ1-2	CSARAISYGYTF	TGCAGTGCTAGAGCGATATCCTATGGCTACACCTTC
TRBD2	TRBV7-6	NA	TRBJ2-3	CASSLLSGRDTDTQYF	TGTGCCAGCAGCTTACTGAGCGGGAGGGACACAGATACGCAGTATTTT
TRBD2	TRBV24-1	many	TRBJ2-1	CATSDRTSGMSGQFF	TGTGCCACCAGTGACAGGACTAGCGGGATGTCTGGGCAGTTCTTC
TRBD1	TRBV29-1	many	TRBJ2-3	CSVGPGGADTQYF	TGCAGCGTAGGACCAGGGGGCGCAGATACGCAGTATTTT
TRBD2	TRBV4-2	many	TRBJ2-1	CASSQGGPVIAGKYNEQFF	TGTGCCAGCAGCCAAGGCGGGCCAGTGATAGCGGGGAAGTACAATGAGCAGTTCTTC
TRBD2	TRBV6-1	many	TRBJ2-7	CASGRSSGASYEQYF	TGTGCCAGCGGTCGTTCTAGCGGAGCCTCCTACGAGCAGTACTTC